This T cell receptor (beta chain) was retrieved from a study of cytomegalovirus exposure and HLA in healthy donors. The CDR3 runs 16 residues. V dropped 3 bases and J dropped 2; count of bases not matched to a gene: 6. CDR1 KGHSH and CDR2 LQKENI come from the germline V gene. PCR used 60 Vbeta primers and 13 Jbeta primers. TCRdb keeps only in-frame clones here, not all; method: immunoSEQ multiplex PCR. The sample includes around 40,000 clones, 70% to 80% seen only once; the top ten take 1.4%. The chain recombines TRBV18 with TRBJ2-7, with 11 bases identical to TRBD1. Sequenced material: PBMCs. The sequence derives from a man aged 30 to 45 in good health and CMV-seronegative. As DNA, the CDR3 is TGTGCCAGCTCACCGGCGGGACAGGGGGTGACCTACGAGCAGTACTTC. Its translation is CASSPAGQGVTYEQYF.